Listed below are T cell receptor beta chains from one sample, sequenced in a study of cytomegalovirus exposure and HLA in healthy donors. Profiled with immunoSEQ multiplex PCR; TCRdb holds only in-frame clones, not every one. The table lists 90,000 or so clones, roughly three quarters of them singletons. Sequencing used PBMCs. The receptors shown here come from a woman between 45 and 65 years old in good health and CMV-seropositive. CDR3s include the opening cysteine and the closing phenylalanine or tryptophan. Fields, in order: CDR3 protein, CDR3 DNA, CDR3 length, J gene, V gene, clone size, D gene. A D gene is named only where the DNA matches it firmly. The size of a clone is reported for some rows only, either as once, few or many, or as a class for expanded clones.

CASSIAGASGPYNEQFF,TGTGCCAGTAGTATAGCAGGGGCTAGCGGACCCTACAATGAGCAGTTCTTC,17,TRBJ2-1,TRBV19,NA,NA
CASSPPSEGGAAGYTF,TGTGCCAGCTCACCACCGAGCGAAGGGGGAGCGGCTGGCTACACCTTC,16,TRBJ1-2,TRBV18,NA,NA
CASRLAGTDTGELFF,TGTGCAAGTCGCTTAGCTGGCACCGACACCGGGGAGCTGTTTTTT,15,TRBJ2-2,TRBV12-2,NA,NA
CASSFGNTEAFF,TGTGCCAGCAGCTTCGGTAACACTGAAGCTTTCTTT,12,TRBJ1-1,TRBV7-3,NA,NA
CASSKNPSGLEEQYF,TGTGCCAGCTCCAAGAATCCCTCGGGTCTAGAAGAGCAGTACTTC,15,TRBJ2-7,TRBV18,NA,NA
CASSFGQGWTDTQYF,TGTGCCAGCAGCTTCGGACAGGGGTGGACAGATACGCAGTATTTT,15,TRBJ2-3,TRBV7-9,NA,TRBD1
CASSQPLTRPVSDTQYF,TGCGCCAGCAGCCAACCCTTGACTAGACCTGTATCAGATACGCAGTATTTT,17,TRBJ2-3,TRBV4-1,NA,NA
CASSSAGSTGELFF,TGTGCCAGCAGCTCCGCAGGGTCCACCGGGGAGCTGTTTTTT,14,TRBJ2-2,TRBV5-6,NA,NA
CASNSLTGNEQFF,TGCGCCAGCAACTCGTTGACAGGCAATGAGCAGTTCTTC,13,TRBJ2-1,TRBV5-1,NA,NA
CASSTNRQGDTEAFF,TGTGCCAGCAGTACCAATCGACAGGGGGACACTGAAGCTTTCTTT,15,TRBJ1-1,TRBV6-1,few,TRBD1
CASSSLTGGNEKLFF,TGCGCCAGCAGCTCCCTGACAGGGGGGAATGAAAAACTGTTTTTT,15,TRBJ1-4,TRBV5-1,few,TRBD1
CATEAGQGDTQYF,TGTGCCACGGAGGCAGGGCAGGGGGATACGCAGTATTTT,13,TRBJ2-3,TRBV18,NA,NA
CASSLGGLGARESSNYTF,TGCGCCAGCAGCTTGGGCGGGTTAGGCGCGAGGGAAAGTTCGAACTACACCTTC,18,TRBJ1-2,TRBV5-1,NA,NA
CASSPLQGASNTEAFF,TGTGCCAGCAGTCCCTTACAGGGGGCTAGTAACACTGAAGCTTTCTTT,16,TRBJ1-1,TRBV27,NA,TRBD1
CAWSRGSYNEQFF,TGTGCCTGGAGTAGGGGTTCCTACAATGAGCAGTTCTTC,13,TRBJ2-1,TRBV30,NA,NA
CASSLIVGETQYF,TGTGCCAGCAGTTTAATAGTCGGAGAGACCCAGTACTTC,13,TRBJ2-5,TRBV27,NA,NA
CASSPGTSYQETQYF,TGTGCCAGCAGCCCTGGGACTAGCTACCAAGAGACCCAGTACTTC,15,TRBJ2-5,TRBV4-2,once,TRBD2
CASTPKGTSTDTQYF,TGTGCCAGCACCCCAAAGGGGACTAGCACAGATACGCAGTATTTT,15,TRBJ2-3,TRBV28,NA,NA
CASSLSRGAGRRDEQFF,TGTGCCAGCAGCTTATCGCGTGGCGCGGGGCGTCGCGATGAGCAGTTCTTC,17,TRBJ2-1,TRBV7-6,NA,NA
CASSTDYRAEAFF,TGTGCCAGCAGTACCGACTATAGGGCTGAAGCTTTCTTT,13,TRBJ1-1,TRBV27,NA,NA
CASSTGQGHEQFF,TGCGCCAGCAGTACGGGACAGGGGCATGAGCAGTTCTTC,13,TRBJ2-1,TRBV10-1,NA,TRBD1
CASSSNRGGWNEQFF,TGTGCCAGCAGCTCAAACAGGGGAGGATGGAATGAGCAGTTCTTC,15,TRBJ2-1,TRBV7-9,NA,NA
CASSQDLGGEQYF,TGCGCCAGCAGCCAAGATCTTGGCGGCGAGCAGTACTTC,13,TRBJ2-7,TRBV4-1,once,NA
CASSLTGDLANYGYTF,TGTGCCAGCAGCCTCACAGGGGACCTAGCTAACTATGGCTACACCTTC,16,TRBJ1-2,TRBV14,NA,TRBD1
CASSVLYSEVQFF,TGTGCCAGCAGTGTTCTGTACTCCGAAGTGCAGTTCTTC,13,TRBJ2-1,TRBV6-1,NA,NA
CASSLVGVNTEAFF,TGCGCCAGCAGCTTGGTAGGGGTTAACACTGAAGCTTTCTTT,14,TRBJ1-1,TRBV5-1,NA,NA
CSSSSSGAWAGEKLFF,TGTTCCAGCAGCTCGAGCGGGGCTTGGGCCGGGGAAAAACTGTTTTTT,16,TRBJ1-4,TRBV7-9,once,NA
CASSQPSAPEAFF,TGCGCCAGCAGTCAACCGAGCGCCCCTGAAGCTTTCTTT,13,TRBJ1-1,TRBV23-1,NA,NA
CASSLQTGSDSPLHF,TGTGCCAGCAGCTTACAGACAGGGTCCGATTCACCCCTCCACTTT,15,TRBJ1-6,TRBV11-2,NA,TRBD1
CASSSQLTSGRTDTQYF,TGTGCCAGCAGCTCCCAGCTCACTAGCGGGAGGACAGATACGCAGTATTTT,17,TRBJ2-3,TRBV9,NA,TRBD2
CASSTGGGEKLFF,TGTGCCAGCAGCACCGGGGGAGGTGAAAAACTGTTTTTT,13,TRBJ1-4,TRBV6-1,NA,NA
CATSREFTGSSGANVLTF,TGTGCCACCAGCAGGGAGTTTACAGGCAGCTCTGGGGCCAACGTCCTGACTTTC,18,TRBJ2-6,TRBV15,NA,NA
CASSSRQGYSPLHF,TGTGCCAGCAGCTCCAGACAGGGGTATTCACCCCTCCACTTT,14,TRBJ1-6,TRBV7-3,NA,TRBD1
CASSGNLRRDTGELFF,TGTGCCAGCAGTGGTAACCTCCGGCGGGACACCGGGGAGCTGTTTTTT,16,TRBJ2-2,TRBV6-1,NA,NA